Following are 15 T cell receptor beta chains from one sample sequenced in a study of blood T cells in healthy people across ages. With a J-beta primer mix and a sample-barcoded 5' primer, a second PCR ran roughly 6 to 12 cycles. From the 5' RACE reads, TCRdb called clonotypes with MiXCR, one entry per CDR3 protein. Of about a million distinct CDR3 sequences listed, roughly 43% were seen once; the top ten hold under 15%. Source material: blood. The receptors were sampled from a man aged 25 to 45 in good health.

This clonotype occurred once. J is TRBJ1-5 and V is TRBV4-1; TRBD1 is a possible D gene (5 bases). The CDR3 covers 16 residues. With 1 base removed from V and 5 bases from J, the gap between germline ends came to 15 bases. CDR1 is MGHRA, CDR2 YSYEKL, per germline. Written as DNA, the CDR3 is TGCGCCAGCAGCCAAGGGGCCGGGAGAGGGGATCAGCCCCAGCATTTT. It encodes CASSQGAGRGDQPQHF.

In its sample, this clonotype was seen many times. The CDR3 sequence is CASSPLALHSPLHF. The DNA of the CDR3 is TGTGCCAGCAGCCCATTGGCTCTACATTCACCCCTCCACTTT. This rearrangement joins TRBV7-2 to TRBJ1-6; D remains unclear. The CDR3 spans 14 residues. Trimming pared 5 bases from V and 8 bases from J, leaving 13 bases between. Germline CDR1 and CDR2: SGHTA and FQGNSA.

The table lists this clonotype with many counts. This chain uses TRBV6-4 with TRBJ2-1; D not certain. This CDR3 has 13 residues. The V end was cut by 3 bases, the J end by 1 base, with 4 bases between. Germline V CDR1 and CDR2: MRHNA, SNTAGT. CDR3 sequence reads: CASSERSYNEQFF. The CDR3 DNA sequence: TGTGCCAGCAGTGAACGGTCCTACAATGAGCAGTTCTTC.

This clonotype came up a few times. The chain carries TRBV4-3 and TRBJ2-1; D remains unclear. Germline assignment: CDR1 LGHNA and CDR2 YSLEER. This CDR3 has 16 amino acids. Trimming cost V 0 bases and J 1 base, with 10 bases left between them. The CDR3 DNA follows: TGCGCCAGCAGCCAAGATCCTAAAGGGTCCTACAATGAGCAGTTCTTC. Its translation is CASSQDPKGSYNEQFF.

The chain couples TRBV29-1 to TRBJ2-1; 7 bases fit TRBD1. The length of the CDR3 is 15 residues. Looked up from germline, CDR1 is SQVTM and CDR2 is ANQGSEA. The junction had 10 bases not matched to a gene; V was cut back by 1 base and J by 7 bases. The CDR3 DNA sequence: TGCAGCGTTGAAGGGGCTGAGGGGGCATTTAATGAGCAGTTCTTC. Translating gives CSVEGAEGAFNEQFF.

V is TRBV29-1 and J is TRBJ1-1; 7 nucleotides agree with TRBD1. The CDR3 runs to 13 residues. Germline values: CDR1 SQVTM, CDR2 ANQGSEA. V lost 4 bases to trimming and J lost 0 bases; unmatched junction nucleotides: 2. The CDR3 nucleotides are TGCAGCGTTGCCGGGACAGTGAACACTGAAGCTTTCTTT. It codes for CSVAGTVNTEAFF.

For the CDR3, the DNA is TGTGCCAGCAGCCCTTGGACAGGCGGGAATCAGCCCCAGCATTTT. Protein: CASSPWTGGNQPQHF. The chain uses TRBV3-1 and TRBJ1-5; TRBD1 agrees at 7 bases. V dropped 4 bases and J dropped 4; count of bases not matched to a gene: 7. This CDR3 has 15 residues. Germline V gene data show CDR1 as LGHDT and CDR2 as YNNKEL (reference sequence). The whole variable domain, remainder taken from reference TRBV3-1 and TRBJ1-5, is DTAVSQTPKYLVTQMGNDKSIKCEQNLGHDTMYWYKQDSKKFLKIMFSYNNKELIINETVPNRFSPKSPDKAHLNLHINSLELGDSAVYFCASSPWTGGNQPQHFGDGTRLSIL.

The chain carries TRBV29-1 and TRBJ2-3; D is undetermined. Trimming removed 4 bases at V and 4 bases at J, with 6 bases between. CDR3 length: 11 amino acids. From germline, CDR1 is SQVTM and CDR2 ANQGSEA. CDR3 protein: CSVVRSDTQYF. In DNA, the CDR3 is TGCAGCGTTGTAAGGTCAGATACGCAGTATTTT.

The V and J genes are TRBV6-1 and TRBJ2-1; 7 nucleotides match TRBD1. The V and J ends lost 1 base and 9 bases, in that order; junction bases with no gene match: 15. Per germline, CDR1 MNHNS and CDR2 SASEGT. This CDR3 spans 17 amino acids. CDR3 sequence reads: CASSEERQGRLGGEQFF. CDR3 coding DNA: TGTGCCAGCAGTGAAGAAAGACAGGGTCGGCTGGGCGGTGAGCAGTTCTTC.

The rearrangement links TRBV18 to TRBJ1-1; D might be TRBD1 (6 bases). The CDR3 sequence is 14 residues long. Trimming removed 1 base at V and 4 bases at J, with 10 bases between. Germline values: CDR1 KGHSH, CDR2 LQKENI. CDR3 in DNA: TGTGCCAGCTCACCACTCAGGGGCGGCACTGAAGCTTTCTTT. This encodes CASSPLRGGTEAFF. The full variable domain, completed using reference TRBV18 and TRBJ1-1, is NAGVMQNPRHLVRRRGQEARLRCSPMKGHSHVYWYRQLPEEGLKFMVYLQKENIIDESGMPKERFSAEFPKEGPSILRIQQVVRGDSAAYFCASSPLRGGTEAFFGQGTRLTVV.

The rearrangement uses TRBV7-8 and TRBJ2-1; D gene ambiguous. Germline V CDR1 and CDR2: SGHVS, FQNEAQ. The CDR3 is 13 amino acids. V lost 2 bases and J 5 bases, leaving 7 bases between the germline ends. The CDR3 nucleotides read TGTGCCAGCAGCTTAAGGGCAGACAATGAGCAGTTCTTC. It is translated as CASSLRADNEQFF.

The CDR3 DNA reads TGCAGTGCTAGAGATGGGACACGGAGCTCCTACGAGCAGTACTTC. Translating gives CSARDGTRSSYEQYF. J is TRBJ2-7 and V is TRBV20-1; tentatively, D is TRBD1 (6 bases). V lost 0 bases to trimming and J lost 0 bases, with 12 bases between them. The CDR3 spans 15 residues. Looked up from germline, CDR1 is DFQATT and CDR2 is SNEGSKA (reference sequence).

CDR3 bases: TGCAGTGCTAGAGGGGCTAGCGGGAGTGCCTACGAGCAGTACTTC. Protein: CSARGASGSAYEQYF. The J gene is TRBJ2-7, the V gene TRBV20-1; 10 bases agree with TRBD2. Germline assignment: CDR1 DFQATT and CDR2 SNEGSKA (reference sequence). The ends lost 1 base at V and 2 bases at J; junction bases unmatched: 5. This CDR3 is 15 amino acids long.

This chain connects TRBV28 to TRBJ1-5, with no clear D. Trimming took 3 bases from V and 3 from J, leaving 9 bases between them. Looked up from germline, CDR1 is MDHEN and CDR2 is SYDVKM. The CDR3 length is 14 residues. This CDR3 reads CASSLVRLNQPQHF. DNA for the CDR3: TGTGCCAGCAGTTTGGTCAGGCTCAATCAGCCCCAGCATTTT.

The chain combines TRBV4-2 with TRBJ2-5; 9 nucleotides align to TRBD2. TRBJ2-7 matches the DNA end more closely, so the J call is doubtful. This CDR3 region has 17 residues. CDR1 is LGHNA and CDR2 is YNFKEQ in the germline V gene. The DNA for the CDR3 is TGTGCCAGCAGCCAAGAAGGGCGGGGGGGCCTTTGGAACGAGCAGTACTTC. It yields the protein CASSQEGRGGLWNEQYF.